This T cell receptor beta chain was recorded in a study of Ad26.COV2.S vaccination and SARS-CoV-2 variants. The treatment denotes: approximately 18 received Ad26.COV2.S at low or high dose, single or two shots; about 5 received placebo; per-sample allocation not given. The samples date from day 63 after the first vaccine or placebo injection. Ad26 vector vaccine expressed Wuhan-strain SARS-CoV-2 spike. As regards this clone: Its specificity is unknown.

V dropped 0 bases and J dropped 4; count of bases not matched to a gene: 13. The germline V gene encodes CDR1 LGHNA and CDR2 YSLEER. This CDR3 has 18 amino acids. Study findings and constraints: Measurement of non-spike TCR breadth gave similar results in vaccine and placebo recipients. Among vaccine recipients, spike-specific TCR breadth exceeded that of placebo recipients.

Here immunoSEQ multiplex PCR was the method, and the copy in TCRdb shows in-frame clones only, minus some. The sample carries about 350,000 clones, more than 75% recorded once. The source material was peripheral blood, sampled in a trial of Ad26.COV2.S vaccine versus placebo. The TCR was taken from a person aged 18 to 59 who received the Ad26.COV2.S COVID-19 vaccine or a placebo. The J gene is TRBJ2-7, the V gene TRBV4-3; 9 bases line up with TRBD1. This chain's CDR3 is CASSQDWGRQGEVYEQYF. CDR3 DNA sequence: TGCGCCAGCAGCCAAGATTGGGGTCGACAGGGGGAGGTTTACGAGCAGTACTTC.